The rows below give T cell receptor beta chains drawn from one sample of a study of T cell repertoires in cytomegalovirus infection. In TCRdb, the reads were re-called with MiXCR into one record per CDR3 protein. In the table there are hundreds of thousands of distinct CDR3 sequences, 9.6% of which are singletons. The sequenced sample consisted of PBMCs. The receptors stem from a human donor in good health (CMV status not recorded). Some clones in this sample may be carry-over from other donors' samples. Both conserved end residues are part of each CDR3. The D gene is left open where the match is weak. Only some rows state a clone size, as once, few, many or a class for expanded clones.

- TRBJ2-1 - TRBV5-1 CASSLAGRPIAHNRNEQFF TGCGCCAGCAGCTTGGCGGGGCGTCCCATAGCCCATAATCGGAATGAGCAGTTCTTC
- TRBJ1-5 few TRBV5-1 CASSYDSNSNQPQHF TGCGCCAGCAGCTACGATAGTAATAGCAATCAGCCCCAGCATTTT
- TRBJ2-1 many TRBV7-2 CASSLAALSYNEQFF TGTGCCAGCAGCTTAGCCGCACTCTCCTACAATGAGCAGTTCTTC
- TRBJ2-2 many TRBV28 CASSLLWEELFF TGTGCCAGCAGTTTATTGTGGGAGGAGCTGTTTTTT
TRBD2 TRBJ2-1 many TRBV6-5 CASSWVLRGRNEQFF TGTGCCAGCAGTTGGGTTCTGCGGGGGAGGAATGAGCAGTTCTTC
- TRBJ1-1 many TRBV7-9 CASSSGGVSTEAFF TGTGCCAGCAGCTCGGGTGGGGTTAGTACTGAAGCTTTCTTT
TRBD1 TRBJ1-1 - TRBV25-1 CASIGQVAEAFF TGTGCCAGCATCGGACAGGTGGCTGAAGCTTTCTTT
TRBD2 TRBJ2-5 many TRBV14 CASSPPRGTIAPLETQYF TGTGCCAGCAGCCCACCGAGAGGGACTATCGCTCCTTTGGAGACCCAGTACTTC
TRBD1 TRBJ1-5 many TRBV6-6 CASSYSWDRGGESNQPQHF TGTGCCAGCAGTTACTCGTGGGACAGGGGCGGTGAGAGCAATCAGCCCCAGCATTTT
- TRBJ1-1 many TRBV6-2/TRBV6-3 CASSYVQGGTEAFF TGTGCCAGCAGTTACGTTCAGGGAGGGACTGAAGCTTTCTTT
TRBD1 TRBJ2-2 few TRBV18 CASSPTGGKTGELFF TGTGCCAGCTCACCGACAGGGGGCAAGACCGGGGAGCTGTTTTTT
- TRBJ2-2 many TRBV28 CASSLTGNTGELFF TGTGCCAGCTCCTTGACAGGGAACACCGGGGAGCTGTTTTTT
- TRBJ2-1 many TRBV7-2 CASSRKGGGYNEQFF TGTGCCAGCAGCAGGAAGGGCGGAGGGTACAATGAGCAGTTCTTC
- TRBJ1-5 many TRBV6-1 CASSEISGSNQPQHF TGTGCCAGCTCGGAGATCTCCGGCTCAAATCAGCCCCAGCATTTT
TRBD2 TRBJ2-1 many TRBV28 CASSSLGLAGVYNEQFF TGTGCCAGCAGTTCCCTGGGGCTAGCGGGAGTGTACAATGAGCAGTTCTTC
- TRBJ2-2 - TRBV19 CASSPRQGFARELFF TGTGCCAGTAGTCCGAGGCAGGGCTTCGCCCGGGAGCTGTTTTTT
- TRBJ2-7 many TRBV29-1 CSVEDSMQYF TGCAGCGTTGAAGATAGTATGCAGTACTTC
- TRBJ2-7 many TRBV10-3 CAISESPGYEQYF TGTGCCATCAGTGAGTCTCCAGGGTACGAGCAGTACTTC
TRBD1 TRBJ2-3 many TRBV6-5 CASSYSYRGDTQYF TGTGCCAGCAGTTATTCCTACAGGGGAGATACGCAGTATTTT
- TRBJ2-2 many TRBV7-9 CASSHYDSTGELFF TGTGCCAGCAGCCACTACGACAGCACCGGGGAGCTGTTTTTT
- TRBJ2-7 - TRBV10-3 CATGREGYEQYF TGTGCCACAGGCAGGGAAGGCTACGAGCAGTACTTC
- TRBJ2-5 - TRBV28 CASKGAGQETQYF TGTGCCAGCAAAGGGGCAGGCCAAGAGACCCAGTACTTC
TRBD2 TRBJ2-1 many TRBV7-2 CASSSVGTSSYNEQFF TGTGCCAGCAGCTCGGTAGGGACTAGCTCCTACAATGAGCAGTTCTTC
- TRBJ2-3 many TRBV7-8 CASSPDYSTDTQYF TGTGCCAGCAGCCCGGACTACAGCACAGATACGCAGTATTTT
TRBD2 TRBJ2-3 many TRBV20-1 CSASPGLAGGGTDTQYF TGCAGTGCTAGCCCGGGACTAGCGGGGGGTGGCACAGATACGCAGTATTTT
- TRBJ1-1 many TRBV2 CASSRDGNTEAFF TGTGCCAGTAGTAGGGACGGTAACACTGAAGCTTTCTTT
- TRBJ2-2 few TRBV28 CASSPTPRGGELFF TGTGCCAGCAGTCCCACCCCGCGGGGAGGGGAGCTGTTTTTT
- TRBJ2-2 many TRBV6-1 CASSPYTGMTGELFF TGTGCCAGCAGCCCCTACACAGGGATGACCGGGGAGCTGTTTTTT
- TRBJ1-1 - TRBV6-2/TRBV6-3 CASSYSARRDTEAFF TGTGCCAGCAGTTACTCGGCTAGGAGGGACACTGAAGCTTTCTTT
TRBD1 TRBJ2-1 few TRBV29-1 CSGDRGHPSYNEQFF TGCAGCGGAGACAGGGGTCATCCCTCCTACAATGAGCAGTTCTTC
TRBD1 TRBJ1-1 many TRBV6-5 CASSNRGGNTEAFF TGTGCCAGCTCTAACAGGGGAGGCAACACTGAAGCTTTCTTT
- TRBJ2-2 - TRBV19 CASSIDGELFF TGTGCCAGTAGTATCGACGGGGAGCTGTTTTTT
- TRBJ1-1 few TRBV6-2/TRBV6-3 CASSPLQAPNTEAFF TGTGCCAGCAGCCCTCTACAGGCCCCGAACACTGAAGCTTTCTTT
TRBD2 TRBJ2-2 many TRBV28 CASTPGGSTGELFF TGTGCCAGCACCCCGGGGGGTAGCACCGGGGAGCTGTTTTTT
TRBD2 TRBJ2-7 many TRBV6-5 CASSYRSGGAGYEQYF TGTGCCAGCAGTTACCGTAGCGGGGGGGCCGGTTACGAGCAGTACTTC
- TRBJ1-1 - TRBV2 CASSEAGPQFTEAFF TGTGCCAGCAGTGAGGCAGGGCCACAATTCACTGAAGCTTTCTTT
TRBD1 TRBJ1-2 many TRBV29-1 CSVERDRVGGYTF TGCAGCGTTGAAAGGGACAGGGTTGGTGGCTACACCTTC
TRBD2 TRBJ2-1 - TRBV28 CASSELAGKFNEQFF TGTGCCAGCAGTGAACTAGCGGGGAAGTTCAATGAGCAGTTCTTC
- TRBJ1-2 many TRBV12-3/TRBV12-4 CASSFQAGYGYTF TGTGCCAGCAGTTTTCAGGCAGGGTATGGCTACACCTTC
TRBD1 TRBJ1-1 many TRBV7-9 CASSERDRGGTEAFF TGTGCCAGCAGCGAACGGGACAGGGGTGGCACTGAAGCTTTCTTT
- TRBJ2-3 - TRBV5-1 CASSFGHLEDTQYF TGCGCCAGCAGCTTTGGACATCTTGAAGATACGCAGTATTTT